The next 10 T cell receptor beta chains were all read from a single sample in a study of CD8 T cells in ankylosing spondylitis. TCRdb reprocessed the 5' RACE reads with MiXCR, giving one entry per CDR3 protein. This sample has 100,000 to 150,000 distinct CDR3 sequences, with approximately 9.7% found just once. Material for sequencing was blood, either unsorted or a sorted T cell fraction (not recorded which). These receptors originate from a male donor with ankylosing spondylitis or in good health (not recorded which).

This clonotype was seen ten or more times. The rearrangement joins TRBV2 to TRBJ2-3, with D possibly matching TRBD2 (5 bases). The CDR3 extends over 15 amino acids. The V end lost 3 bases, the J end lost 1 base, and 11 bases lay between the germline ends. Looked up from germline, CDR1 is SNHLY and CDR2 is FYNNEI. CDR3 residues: CASSDGAAGTDTQYF. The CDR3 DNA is TGTGCCAGCAGTGACGGAGCGGCTGGCACAGATACGCAGTATTTT.

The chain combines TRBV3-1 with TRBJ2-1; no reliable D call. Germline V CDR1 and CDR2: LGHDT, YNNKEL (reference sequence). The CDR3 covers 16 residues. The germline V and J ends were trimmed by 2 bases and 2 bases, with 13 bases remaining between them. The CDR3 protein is CASSQPRVITYNEQFF. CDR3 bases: TGTGCCAGCAGCCAACCTCGGGTCATTACCTACAATGAGCAGTTCTTC.

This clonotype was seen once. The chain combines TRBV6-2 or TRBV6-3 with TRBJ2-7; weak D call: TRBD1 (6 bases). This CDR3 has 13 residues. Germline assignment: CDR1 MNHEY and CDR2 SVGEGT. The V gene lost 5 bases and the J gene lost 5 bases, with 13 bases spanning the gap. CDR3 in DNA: TGTGCCAGCAGTCGGGACACTATAGACGAGCAGTACTTC. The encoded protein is CASSRDTIDEQYF.

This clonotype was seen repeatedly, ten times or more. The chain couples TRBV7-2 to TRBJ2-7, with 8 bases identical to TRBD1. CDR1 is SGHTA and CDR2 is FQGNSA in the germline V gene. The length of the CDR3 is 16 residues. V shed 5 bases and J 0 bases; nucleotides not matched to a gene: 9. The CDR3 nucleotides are TGTGCCAGCAGCCAGACGGGACAGGTTAGCTCCTACGAGCAGTACTTC. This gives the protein CASSQTGQVSSYEQYF.

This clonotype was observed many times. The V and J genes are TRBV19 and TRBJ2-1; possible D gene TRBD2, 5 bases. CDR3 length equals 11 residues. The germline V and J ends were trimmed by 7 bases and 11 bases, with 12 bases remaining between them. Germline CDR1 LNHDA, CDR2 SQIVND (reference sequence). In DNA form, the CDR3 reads TGTGCCAGTATGACGGGATCGCAGCAGTTCTTC. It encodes CASMTGSQQFF.

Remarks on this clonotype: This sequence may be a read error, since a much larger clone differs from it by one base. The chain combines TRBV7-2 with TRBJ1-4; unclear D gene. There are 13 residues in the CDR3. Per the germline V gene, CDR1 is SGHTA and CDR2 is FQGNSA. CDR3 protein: CASSLATNETLFF. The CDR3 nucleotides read TGTGCCAGCAGCTTAGCTACTAATGAAACACTGTTTTTT.

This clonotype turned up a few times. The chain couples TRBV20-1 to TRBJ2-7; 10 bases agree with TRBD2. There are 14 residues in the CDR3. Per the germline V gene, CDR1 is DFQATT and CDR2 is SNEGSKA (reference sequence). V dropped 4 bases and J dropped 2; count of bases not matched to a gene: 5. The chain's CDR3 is CSATGLASTYEQYF. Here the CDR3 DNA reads TGCAGTGCTACGGGACTAGCGAGTACCTACGAGCAGTACTTC.

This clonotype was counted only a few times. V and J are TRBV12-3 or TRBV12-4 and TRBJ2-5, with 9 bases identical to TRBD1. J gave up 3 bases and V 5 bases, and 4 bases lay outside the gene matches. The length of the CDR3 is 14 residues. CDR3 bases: TGTGCCAGCAGTCCCCGGGACAGGGAAGAGACCCAGTACTTC. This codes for CASSPRDREETQYF.

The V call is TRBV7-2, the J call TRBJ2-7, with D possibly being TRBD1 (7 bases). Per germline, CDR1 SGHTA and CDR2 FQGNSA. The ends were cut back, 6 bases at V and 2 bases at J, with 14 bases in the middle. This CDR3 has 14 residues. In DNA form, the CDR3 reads TGTGCCAGCAGTCCCAGGGGGGCCGCCTACGAGCAGTACTTC. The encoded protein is CASSPRGAAYEQYF.

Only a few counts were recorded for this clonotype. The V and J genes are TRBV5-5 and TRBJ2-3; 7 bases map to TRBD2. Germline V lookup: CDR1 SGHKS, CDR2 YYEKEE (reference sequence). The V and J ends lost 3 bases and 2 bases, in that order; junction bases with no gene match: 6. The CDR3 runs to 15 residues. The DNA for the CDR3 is TGTGCCAGCAGCTCGACGGGGACTAACACAGATACGCAGTATTTT. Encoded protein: CASSSTGTNTDTQYF.